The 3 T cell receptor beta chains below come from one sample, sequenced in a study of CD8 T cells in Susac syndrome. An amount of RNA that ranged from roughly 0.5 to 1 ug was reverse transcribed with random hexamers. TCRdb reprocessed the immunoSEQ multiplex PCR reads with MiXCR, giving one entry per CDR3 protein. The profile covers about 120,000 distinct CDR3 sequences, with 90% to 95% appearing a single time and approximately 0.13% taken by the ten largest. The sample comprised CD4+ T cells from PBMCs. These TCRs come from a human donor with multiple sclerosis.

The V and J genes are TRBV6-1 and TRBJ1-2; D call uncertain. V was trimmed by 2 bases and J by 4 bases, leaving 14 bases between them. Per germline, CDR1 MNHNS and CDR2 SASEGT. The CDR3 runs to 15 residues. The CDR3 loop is CASSESTKPLYGYTF. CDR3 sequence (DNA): TGTGCCAGCAGTGAATCAACAAAGCCCCTCTATGGCTACACCTTC.

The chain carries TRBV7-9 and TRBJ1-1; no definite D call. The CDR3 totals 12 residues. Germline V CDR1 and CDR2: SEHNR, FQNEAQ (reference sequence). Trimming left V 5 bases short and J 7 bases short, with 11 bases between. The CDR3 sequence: CASSPEGLEAFF. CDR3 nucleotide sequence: TGTGCCAGCAGCCCCGAAGGGCTTGAAGCTTTCTTT.

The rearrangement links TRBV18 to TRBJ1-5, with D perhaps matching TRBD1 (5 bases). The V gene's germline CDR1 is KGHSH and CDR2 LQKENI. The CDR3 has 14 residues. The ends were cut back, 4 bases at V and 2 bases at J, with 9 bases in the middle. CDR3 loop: CASSQGRGNQPQHF. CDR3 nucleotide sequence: TGTGCCAGCTCACAGGGGAGAGGCAATCAGCCCCAGCATTTT.